These 10 T cell receptor beta chains were all obtained from the same sample, sequenced in a study of control samples from healthy donors and cancer patients (dated by TCRdb to 2020 to 2022). The receptor library was made with the immunoSEQ multiplex PCR assay. TCRdb took over this immuneACCESS table, retaining in-frame rearrangements with V and J assigned. Such tables are incomplete; in checked studies, under half of the missing clones stem from an unresolved V gene, and the remainder is unexplained. In this sample the table shows just over 150,000 clones, about 93% of which occur a single time. Together, the top ten hold more than 2% of the sample. Sequenced: blood. The source of these receptors is a man in his forties or fifties in good health.

The gene calls are TRBV9 and TRBJ1-2; 8 positions agree with TRBD1. CDR3 length equals 15 residues. J lost 4 bases, V lost 4 bases, and 9 bases had no gene match. Germline loops: CDR1 SGDLS, CDR2 YYNGEE. The CDR3 sequence: CASSTRTGFGYGYTF. The CDR3 DNA sequence: TGTGCCAGCAGCACCCGGACAGGGTTCGGCTATGGCTACACCTTC.

V usage is TRBV6-5 and J usage is TRBJ1-2; maybe TRBD1 (6 bases). The CDR3 loop spans 15 amino acids. V was clipped by 2 bases and J by 4 bases, with 14 bases between them. Germline V gives CDR1 MNHEY, CDR2 SVGAGI. The chain's CDR3 is CASSYESRGAYGYTF. In DNA, the CDR3 is TGTGCCAGCAGTTACGAGTCCAGGGGCGCCTATGGCTACACCTTC.

This chain links TRBV27 with TRBJ1-5; tentatively, D is TRBD1 (5 bases). The V gene lost 5 bases and the J gene lost 6 bases, with 14 bases spanning the gap. CDR3 length equals 14 residues. Germline assignment: CDR1 MNHEY and CDR2 SMNVEV (reference sequence). CDR3 sequence: CASSIGRGGQPQHF. The CDR3 DNA follows: TGTGCCAGCAGTATTGGACGGGGCGGTCAGCCCCAGCATTTT.

The V gene is TRBV19, the J gene TRBJ1-2; TRBD1 might be the D (5 bases). The CDR3 has 16 amino acids. Trimming shortened V by 4 bases and J by 5 bases, and 20 bases separated the two germline ends. Germline CDR1 LNHDA, CDR2 SQIVND (reference sequence). CDR3 sequence (DNA): TGTGCCAGTAGTAGGATCCAGGGCCCATCCGAATATGGCTACACCTTC. As protein: CASSRIQGPSEYGYTF.

This chain joins TRBV4-1 and TRBJ2-2; unclear D gene. CDR1 and CDR2 (germline): MGHRA, YSYEKL. The CDR3 has 16 residues. Trimming removed 0 bases from V and 3 bases from J, with 11 bases in between. The CDR3 bases are TGCGCCAGCAGCCAAGATGATAGCCACTACACCGGGGAGCTGTTTTTT. Its translation: CASSQDDSHYTGELFF.

A word on this clone: Other DNA sequences in the same sample also yield this CDR3. This chain connects TRBV28 to TRBJ1-2; D remains unclear. The V end lost 2 bases, the J end lost 5 bases, and 12 bases lay between the germline ends. In germline, CDR1 is MDHEN, CDR2 SYDVKM. CDR3 length: 14 residues. The chain's CDR3 is CASSLPGKGYGYTF. The CDR3 DNA is TGTGCCAGCAGTTTACCAGGAAAAGGGTATGGCTACACCTTC.

The gene calls are TRBV6-5 and TRBJ1-6; a weak D match, TRBD1 (5 bases). The CDR3 is 13 amino acids. The germline gives CDR1 MNHEY, CDR2 SVGAGI. V shed 0 bases and J shed 10 bases, with 7 bases lying between them. This chain's CDR3 is CASSYSTASPLHF. The CDR3 DNA follows: TGTGCCAGCAGTTACTCGACAGCCTCACCCCTCCACTTT.

The chain couples TRBV14 to TRBJ2-1; 10 bases are shared with TRBD2. Germline V gene data show CDR1 as SGHDN and CDR2 as FVKESK. The J segment lost 9 bases and the V segment lost 2 bases, leaving 7 bases of the junction unmatched. This CDR3 is built from 15 residues. The CDR3 region is CASSQLSGREGEQFF. CDR3 nucleotides: TGTGCCAGCAGCCAACTAAGCGGGAGGGAGGGTGAGCAGTTCTTC.

This chain connects TRBV10-2 to TRBJ2-1; D is uncertain. This CDR3 is built from 12 residues. V was clipped by 5 bases and J by 9 bases, with 11 bases between them. From germline, CDR1 is WSHSY and CDR2 SAAADI. DNA for the CDR3: TGCGCCAGCAGTTGGCGATCCAGTGAGCAGTTCTTC. It specifies CASSWRSSEQFF.

The V and J genes are TRBV5-4 and TRBJ1-3, with a tentative D call TRBD1 (5 bases). V shed 7 bases and J shed 0 bases, with 17 bases lying between them. The CDR3 covers 16 residues. CDR1 and CDR2 from the germline V gene are SGHNT and YYREEE (reference sequence). CDR3 nucleotide sequence: TGTGCCAGCGGGTCGGGGGGGTATAGCTCTGGAAACACCATATATTTT. Protein: CASGSGGYSSGNTIYF.